This T cell receptor (beta chain) is from a study of T cells expressing NK-cell markers. Study-wide findings and caveats: In roughly six donors, dominant NKG2C+ clonotypes were roughly 1.0-8% of CD8+ T cells.

The CDR3 runs 16 residues. Germline V gene lookup returns CDR1 SGHKS and CDR2 YYEKEE (reference sequence). About this clonotype itself: Its antigen is unknown.

What made the TCR beta cDNA was 5'RACE template switching with UMIs. With the 5' RACE reads reprocessed, TCRdb shows one record per CDR3 protein and no DNA. The ten top clones account for more than 1.4%, within a sample of about 460,000 distinct CDR3 sequences. This chain uses TRBV5-5 with TRBJ2-7; TCRdb's assignment of TRBD1 cannot be checked, as there is no DNA. The sequencing sample was made of blood T cells: a sorted CD56 or NKG2C T cell subset, CD4+ or CD8+ T cells, or bulk PBMC T cells (not recorded which). This receptor was identified in a woman aged 45-60 years in good health. CDR3 sequence reads: CASSLGGRLSSYEQYF. The full variable domain, in which reference TRBV5-5 and TRBJ2-7 provide the parts outside the CDR3, is DAGVTQSPTHLIKTRGQQVTLRCSPISGHKSVSWYQQVLGQGPQFIFQYYEKEERGRGNFPDRFSARQFPNYSSELNVNALLLGDSALYLCASSLGGRLSSYEQYFGPGTRLTVT.